In this sample, the clone carrying this T cell receptor beta chain turned up a few times. This record comes from a study of blood T cell repertoires in COVID-19. Study-level background: Sites in the United States, Italy and Spain provided acute and convalescent COVID-19 samples.

Measured with immunoSEQ multiplex PCR; TCRdb has only the in-frame clones, and not every one. This table has roughly 150,000 clones, over 70% appearing once. The source is a man aged 70 or older who had been exposed to COVID-19. Sequencing used PBMCs or T cells enriched from blood (not recorded which).

CDR3 sequence reads: CASSPIYTEAFF. The CDR3 DNA reads as TGTGCCAGCAGCCCTATTTACACTGAAGCTTTCTTT. J is TRBJ1-1 and V is TRBV7-9; D gene unclear. The V gene's germline CDR1 is SEHNR and CDR2 FQNEAQ (reference sequence). V lost 5 bases and J 3 bases, leaving 7 bases between the germline ends. This CDR3 has 12 residues.